Listed below are T cell receptor beta chains from one sample, sequenced in a study of technical replicates of blood from several donors. Assay: immunoSEQ multiplex PCR; the TCRdb copy retains only in-frame clones and omits some. The sample consists of roughly 62,000 clones, over 85% of them appearing once. The sequencing input was PBMCs. All receptors derive from a human donor in good health. Some clones in this sample may be carry-over from other donors' samples. Each CDR3 is given with its conserved first and last residue. A D gene is named only where the DNA matches it firmly. The size entry is marked missing in some rows and otherwise reads once, few, many or a size class.

J,D,size,V,CDR3,DNA
TRBJ2-3,TRBD1,.,TRBV6-1,CASSEGGTGHRTDTQYF,TGTGCCAGCAGTGAAGGGGGGACAGGACACCGCACAGATACGCAGTATTTT
TRBJ1-1,.,.,TRBV15,CATSRDRGTMVTEAFF,TGTGCCACCAGCAGAGATCGTGGGACAATGGTCACTGAAGCTTTCTTT
TRBJ1-4,.,.,TRBV4-3,CASSQDYLLNEKLFF,TGCGCCAGCAGCCAAGACTATTTGCTAAATGAAAAACTGTTTTTT
TRBJ2-2,TRBD1,.,TRBV7-8,CASSNRDSNTGELFF,TGTGCCAGCAGCAACCGGGACAGTAACACCGGGGAGCTGTTTTTT
TRBJ1-1,.,few,TRBV10-3,CAISASTEAFF,TGTGCCATCAGTGCCTCCACTGAAGCTTTCTTT
TRBJ1-1,TRBD1,.,TRBV25-1,CASSVDRANTEAFF,TGTGCCAGCAGTGTTGACAGGGCGAACACTGAAGCTTTCTTT
TRBJ2-5,TRBD2,once,TRBV4-3,CASSQGGASGGGQETQYF,TGCGCCAGCAGCCAAGGCGGGGCTAGCGGGGGGGGACAAGAGACCCAGTACTTC
TRBJ2-3,.,.,TRBV6-5,CASSFTTAADTQYF,TGTGCCAGCAGTTTTACCACGGCGGCAGATACGCAGTATTTT
TRBJ2-1,.,.,TRBV30,CAWNGGWGEQFF,TGTGCCTGGAACGGCGGGTGGGGTGAGCAGTTCTTC
TRBJ2-1,TRBD2,.,TRBV27,CASSLRDYGYEQFF,TGTGCCAGCAGTCTCCGGGACTATGGGTATGAGCAGTTCTTC
TRBJ1-6,.,.,TRBV7-9,CASSFGRANSPLHF,TGTGCCAGCAGCTTCGGCAGGGCGAATTCACCCCTCCACTTT
TRBJ1-3,.,.,TRBV29-1,CSAKTGLENTIYF,TGCAGCGCCAAGACAGGTCTTGAAAACACCATATATTTT
TRBJ2-1,.,.,TRBV5-1,CASSTRDKHYNEQFF,TGCGCCAGCAGCACCCGGGACAAACACTACAATGAGCAGTTCTTC
TRBJ2-2,.,.,TRBV30,CAWRGPGELFF,TGTGCCTGGAGGGGCCCCGGGGAGCTGTTTTTT
TRBJ1-5,TRBD1,.,TRBV6-1,CASSSPGGGQPQHF,TGTGCCAGCAGTTCCCCAGGGGGCGGGCAGCCCCAGCATTTT
TRBJ2-1,TRBD1,.,TRBV19,CASKGGQGWGEQFF,TGTGCCAGTAAAGGGGGACAGGGTTGGGGTGAGCAGTTCTTC